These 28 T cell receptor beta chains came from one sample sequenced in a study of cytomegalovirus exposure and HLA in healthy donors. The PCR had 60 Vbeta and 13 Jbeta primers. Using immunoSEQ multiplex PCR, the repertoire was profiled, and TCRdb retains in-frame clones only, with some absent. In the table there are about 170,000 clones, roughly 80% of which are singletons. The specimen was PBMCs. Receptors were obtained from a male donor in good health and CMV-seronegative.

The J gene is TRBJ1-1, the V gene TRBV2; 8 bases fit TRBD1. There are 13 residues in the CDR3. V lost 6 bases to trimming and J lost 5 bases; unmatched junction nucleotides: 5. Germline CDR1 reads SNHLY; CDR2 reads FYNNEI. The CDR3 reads CASSPDRVTEAFF. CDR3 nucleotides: TGTGCCAGCAGCCCGGACAGGGTTACTGAAGCTTTCTTT.

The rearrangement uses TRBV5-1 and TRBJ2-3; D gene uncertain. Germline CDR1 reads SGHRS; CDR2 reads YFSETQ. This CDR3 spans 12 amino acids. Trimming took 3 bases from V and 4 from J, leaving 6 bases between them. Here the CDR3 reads CASSSGPDTQYF. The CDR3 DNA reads TGCGCCAGCAGCTCCGGTCCAGATACGCAGTATTTT. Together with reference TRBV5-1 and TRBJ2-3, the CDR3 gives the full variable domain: KAGVTQTPRYLIKTRGQQVTLSCSPISGHRSVSWYQQTPGQGLQFLFEYFSETQRNKGNFPGRFSGRQFSNSRSEMNVSTLELGDSALYLCASSSGPDTQYFGPGTRLTVL.

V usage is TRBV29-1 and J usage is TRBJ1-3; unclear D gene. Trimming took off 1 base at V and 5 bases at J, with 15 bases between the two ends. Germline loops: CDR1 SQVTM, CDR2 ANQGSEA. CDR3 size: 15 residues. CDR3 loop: CSVEGGPGSRNTIYF. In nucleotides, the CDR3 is TGCAGCGTTGAAGGCGGCCCGGGAAGTAGAAACACCATATATTTT.

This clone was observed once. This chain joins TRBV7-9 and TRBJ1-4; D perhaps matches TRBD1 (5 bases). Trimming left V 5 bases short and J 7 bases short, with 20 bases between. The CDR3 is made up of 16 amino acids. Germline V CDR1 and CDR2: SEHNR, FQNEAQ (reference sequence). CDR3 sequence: CASSPSRGGILEKLFF. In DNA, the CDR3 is TGTGCCAGCAGCCCGAGTAGGGGAGGGATCCTTGAAAAACTGTTTTTT.

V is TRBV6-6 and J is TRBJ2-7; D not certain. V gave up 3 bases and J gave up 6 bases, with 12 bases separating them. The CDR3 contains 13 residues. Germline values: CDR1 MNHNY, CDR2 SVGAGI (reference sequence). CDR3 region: CASSYNGAREQYF. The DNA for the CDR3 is TGTGCCAGCAGTTATAACGGTGCCCGCGAGCAGTACTTC.

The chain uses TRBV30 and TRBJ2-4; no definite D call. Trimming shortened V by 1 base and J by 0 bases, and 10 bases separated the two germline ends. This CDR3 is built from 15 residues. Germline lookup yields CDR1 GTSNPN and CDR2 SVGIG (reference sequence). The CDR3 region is CAWSGASLAKNIQYF. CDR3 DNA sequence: TGTGCCTGGAGTGGGGCCTCCCTAGCCAAAAACATTCAGTACTTC.

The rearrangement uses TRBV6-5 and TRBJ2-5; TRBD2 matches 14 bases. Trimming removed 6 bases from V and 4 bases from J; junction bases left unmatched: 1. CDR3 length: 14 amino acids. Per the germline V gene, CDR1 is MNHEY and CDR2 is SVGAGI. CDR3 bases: TGTGCCAGCAGGGGACTAGCGGGAGCAGAGACCCAGTACTTC. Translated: CASRGLAGAETQYF.

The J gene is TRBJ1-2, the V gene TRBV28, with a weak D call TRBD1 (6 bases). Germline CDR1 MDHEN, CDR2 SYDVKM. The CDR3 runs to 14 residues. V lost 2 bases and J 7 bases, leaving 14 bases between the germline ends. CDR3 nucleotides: TGTGCCAGCAGTTTAGGGGGGGCGCATGGTGGCTACACCTTC. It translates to CASSLGGAHGGYTF.

The CDR3 sequence: CASSSLRGGRTDTQYF. Here the CDR3 DNA reads TGTGCCAGCTCATCCCTTCGGGGGGGGCGCACAGATACGCAGTATTTT. This rearrangement joins TRBV18 to TRBJ2-3; 8 positions match TRBD2. Germline assignment: CDR1 KGHSH and CDR2 LQKENI. The CDR3 consists of 16 residues. V lost 5 bases, J lost 1 base, and 8 bases stayed unmatched.

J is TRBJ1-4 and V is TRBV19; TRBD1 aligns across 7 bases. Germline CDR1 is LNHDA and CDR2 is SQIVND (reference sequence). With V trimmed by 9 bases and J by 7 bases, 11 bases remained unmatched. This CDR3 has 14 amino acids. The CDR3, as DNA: TGTGCCAGCTTGCCCGGACAGGTGGGTGAAAAACTGTTTTTT. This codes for CASLPGQVGEKLFF. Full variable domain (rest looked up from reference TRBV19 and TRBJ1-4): DGGITQSPKYLFRKEGQNVTLSCEQNLNHDAMYWYRQDPGQGLRLIYYSQIVNDFQKGDIAEGYSVSREKKESFPLTVTSAQKNPTAFYLCASLPGQVGEKLFFGSGTQLSVL.

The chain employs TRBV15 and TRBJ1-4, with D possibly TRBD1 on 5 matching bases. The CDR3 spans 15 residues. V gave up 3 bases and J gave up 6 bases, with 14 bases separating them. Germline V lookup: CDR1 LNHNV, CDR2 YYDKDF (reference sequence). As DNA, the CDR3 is TGTGCCACCAGCAGGTGGGCAGGGAAAGATGAAAAACTGTTTTTT. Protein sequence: CATSRWAGKDEKLFF.

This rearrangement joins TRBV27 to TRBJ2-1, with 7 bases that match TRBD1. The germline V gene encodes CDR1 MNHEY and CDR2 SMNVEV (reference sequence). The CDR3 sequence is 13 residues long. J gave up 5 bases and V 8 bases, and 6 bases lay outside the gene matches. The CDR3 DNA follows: TGTGCCAGCGGCAGGGGGAACAACAATGAGCAGTTCTTC. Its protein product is CASGRGNNNEQFF.

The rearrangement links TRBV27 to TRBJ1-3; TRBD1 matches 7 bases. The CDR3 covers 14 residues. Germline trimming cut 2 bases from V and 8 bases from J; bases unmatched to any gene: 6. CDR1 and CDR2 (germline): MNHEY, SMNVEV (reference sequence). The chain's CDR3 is CASSLDRVGYTIYF. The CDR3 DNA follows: TGTGCCAGCAGTTTAGACAGGGTCGGATACACCATATATTTT.

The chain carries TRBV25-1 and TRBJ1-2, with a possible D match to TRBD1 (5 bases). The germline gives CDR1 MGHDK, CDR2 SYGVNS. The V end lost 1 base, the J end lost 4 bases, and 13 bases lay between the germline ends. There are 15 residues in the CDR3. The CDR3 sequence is CASSEWGGRSYGYTF. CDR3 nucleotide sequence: TGTGCCAGCAGTGAATGGGGCGGGAGGAGCTATGGCTACACCTTC.

CDR3 sequence reads: CASSPTGGKTTNYGYTF. Written as DNA, the CDR3 is TGTGCCAGCAGTCCGACAGGGGGCAAAACTACTAACTATGGCTACACCTTC. The chain recombines TRBV27 with TRBJ1-2; 10 bases agree with TRBD1. Germline V gives CDR1 MNHEY, CDR2 SMNVEV (reference sequence). After removal of 5 bases from V and 0 bases from J, the junction contained 9 bases not matched to a gene. The CDR3 is 17 residues long.

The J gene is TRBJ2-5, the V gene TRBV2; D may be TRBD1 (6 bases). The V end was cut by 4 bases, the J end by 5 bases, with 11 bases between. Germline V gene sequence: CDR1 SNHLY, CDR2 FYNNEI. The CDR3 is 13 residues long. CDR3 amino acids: CASSAAGVETQYF. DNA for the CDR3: TGTGCCAGCAGTGCGGCAGGGGTTGAGACCCAGTACTTC.

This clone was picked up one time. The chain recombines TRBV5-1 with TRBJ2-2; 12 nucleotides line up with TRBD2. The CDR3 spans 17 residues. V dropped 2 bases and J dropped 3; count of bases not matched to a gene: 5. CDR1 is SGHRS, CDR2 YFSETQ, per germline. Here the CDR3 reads CASSFRTSGVDTGELFF. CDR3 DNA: TGCGCCAGCAGCTTCCGGACTAGCGGGGTCGACACCGGGGAGCTGTTTTTT.

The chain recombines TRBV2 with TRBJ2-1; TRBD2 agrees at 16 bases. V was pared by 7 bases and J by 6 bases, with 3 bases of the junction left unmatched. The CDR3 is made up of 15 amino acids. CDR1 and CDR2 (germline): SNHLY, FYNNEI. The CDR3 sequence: CASTGTSGRVNEQFF. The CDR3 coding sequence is TGTGCCAGCACTGGGACTAGCGGGAGGGTCAATGAGCAGTTCTTC.

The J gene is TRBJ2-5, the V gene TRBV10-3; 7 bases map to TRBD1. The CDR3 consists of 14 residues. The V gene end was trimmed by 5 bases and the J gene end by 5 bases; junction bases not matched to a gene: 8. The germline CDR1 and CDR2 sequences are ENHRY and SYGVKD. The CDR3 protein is CAISNYRGGETQYF. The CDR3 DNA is TGTGCCATCAGTAACTACAGGGGTGGGGAGACCCAGTACTTC.

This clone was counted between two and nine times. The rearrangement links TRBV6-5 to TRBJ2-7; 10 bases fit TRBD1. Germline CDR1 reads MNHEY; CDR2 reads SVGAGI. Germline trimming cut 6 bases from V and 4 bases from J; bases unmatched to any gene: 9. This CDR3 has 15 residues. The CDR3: CASRTPGQGKYEQYF. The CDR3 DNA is TGTGCCAGCAGGACCCCGGGACAGGGGAAGTACGAGCAGTACTTC.

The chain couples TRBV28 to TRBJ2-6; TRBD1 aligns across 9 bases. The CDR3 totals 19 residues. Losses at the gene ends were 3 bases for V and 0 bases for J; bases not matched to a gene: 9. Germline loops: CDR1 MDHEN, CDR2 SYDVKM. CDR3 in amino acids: CASSFDAGTGNSGANVLTF. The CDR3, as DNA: TGTGCCAGCAGTTTCGATGCCGGGACAGGGAACTCTGGGGCCAACGTCCTGACTTTC.

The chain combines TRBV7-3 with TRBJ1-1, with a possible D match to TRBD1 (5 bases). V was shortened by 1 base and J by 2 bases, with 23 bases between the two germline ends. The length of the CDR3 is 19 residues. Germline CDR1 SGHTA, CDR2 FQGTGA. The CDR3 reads CASSLNWLGRGTLNTEAFF. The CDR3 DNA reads TGTGCCAGCAGCTTAAATTGGCTTGGGCGGGGGACCCTTAACACTGAAGCTTTCTTT.

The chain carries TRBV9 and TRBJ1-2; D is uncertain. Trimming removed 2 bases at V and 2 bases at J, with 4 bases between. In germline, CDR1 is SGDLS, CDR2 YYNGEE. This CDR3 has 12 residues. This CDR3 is CASSVLNYGYTF. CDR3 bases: TGTGCCAGCAGCGTCTTGAACTATGGCTACACCTTC.

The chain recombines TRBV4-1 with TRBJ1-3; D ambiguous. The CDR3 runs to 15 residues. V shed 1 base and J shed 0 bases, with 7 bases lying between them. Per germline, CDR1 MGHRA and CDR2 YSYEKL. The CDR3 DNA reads TGCGCCAGCAGCCAAGCTTTTGTCTCTGGAAACACCATATATTTT. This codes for CASSQAFVSGNTIYF.

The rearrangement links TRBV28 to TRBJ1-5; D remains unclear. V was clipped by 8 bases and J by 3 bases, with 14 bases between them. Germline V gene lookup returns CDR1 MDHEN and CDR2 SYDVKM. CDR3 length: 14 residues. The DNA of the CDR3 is TGTGCCAGCCATATCGACGGACTCAATCAGCCCCAGCATTTT. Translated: CASHIDGLNQPQHF.

CDR3 loop: CAHRSGGPGELFF. DNA of the CDR3: TGTGCCCATCGGTCCGGGGGGCCCGGGGAGCTGTTTTTT. This chain uses TRBV7-3 with TRBJ2-2; D possibly corresponds to TRBD2 (7 bases). The CDR3 totals 13 residues. The germline V gene has CDR1 SGHTA and CDR2 FQGTGA. Trimming cost V 11 bases and J 6 bases, with 16 bases left between them.

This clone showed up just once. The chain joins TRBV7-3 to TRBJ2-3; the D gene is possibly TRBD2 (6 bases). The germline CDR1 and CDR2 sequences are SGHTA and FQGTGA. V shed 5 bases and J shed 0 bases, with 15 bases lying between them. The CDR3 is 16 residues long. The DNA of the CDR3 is TGTGCCAGCAGCCCCTATCGGGGGTACAGCACAGATACGCAGTATTTT. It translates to CASSPYRGYSTDTQYF.

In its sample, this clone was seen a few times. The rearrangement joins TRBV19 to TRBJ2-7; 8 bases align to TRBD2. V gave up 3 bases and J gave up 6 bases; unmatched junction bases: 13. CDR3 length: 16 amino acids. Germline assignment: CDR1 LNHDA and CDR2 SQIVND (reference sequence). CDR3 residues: CASSISLPSGSCEQYF. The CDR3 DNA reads TGTGCCAGTAGTATCTCCCTCCCAAGCGGGAGCTGCGAGCAGTACTTC.